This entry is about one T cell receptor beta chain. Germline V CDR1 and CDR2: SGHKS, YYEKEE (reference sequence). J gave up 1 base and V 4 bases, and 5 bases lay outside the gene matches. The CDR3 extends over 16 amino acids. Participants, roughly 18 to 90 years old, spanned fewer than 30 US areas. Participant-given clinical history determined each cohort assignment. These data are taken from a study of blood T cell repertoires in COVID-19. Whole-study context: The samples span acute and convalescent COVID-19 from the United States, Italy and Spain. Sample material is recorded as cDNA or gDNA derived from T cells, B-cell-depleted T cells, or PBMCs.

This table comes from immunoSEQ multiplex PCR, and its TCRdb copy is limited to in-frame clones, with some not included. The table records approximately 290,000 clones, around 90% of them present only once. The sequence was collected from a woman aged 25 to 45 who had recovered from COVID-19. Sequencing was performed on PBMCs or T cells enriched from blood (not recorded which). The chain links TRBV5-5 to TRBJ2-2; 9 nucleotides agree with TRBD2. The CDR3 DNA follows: TGTGCCAGCAGCCGTGGGACTAGCAGGAACACCGGGGAGCTGTTTTTT. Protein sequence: CASSRGTSRNTGELFF.